Sequencing of this TCR beta chain was carried out in a study of T cell responses to AZD1222 COVID-19 vaccine. V was pared by 4 bases and J by 2 bases, with 19 bases between. Per the germline V gene, CDR1 is SGDLS and CDR2 is YYNGEE. This CDR3 comprises 16 residues. Doses given second, at about 4 or about 12 weeks, were pooled. Study-level points and caveats: The study sampled repertoires only after the peak T cell response. The study found vaccine-associated CD4 TCRs spanning spike, dominant at 160-218 and 743-854.

TCRdb's copy holds only in-frame clones and misses some; the assay was immunoSEQ multiplex PCR. The table lists roughly 270,000 clones, 90% to 95% of them singletons. On this clone: Its matching antigen is unknown.

The chain employs TRBV9 and TRBJ2-7, with D unresolved. The receptor comes from an adult who received the AZD1222 COVID-19 vaccine. The source material was peripheral blood, sampled 28 days after the second AZD1222 dose. The CDR3 is CASSPSRKAAPYEQYF. The CDR3, as DNA: TGTGCCAGCAGCCCCTCCCGCAAGGCTGCACCCTACGAGCAGTACTTC.